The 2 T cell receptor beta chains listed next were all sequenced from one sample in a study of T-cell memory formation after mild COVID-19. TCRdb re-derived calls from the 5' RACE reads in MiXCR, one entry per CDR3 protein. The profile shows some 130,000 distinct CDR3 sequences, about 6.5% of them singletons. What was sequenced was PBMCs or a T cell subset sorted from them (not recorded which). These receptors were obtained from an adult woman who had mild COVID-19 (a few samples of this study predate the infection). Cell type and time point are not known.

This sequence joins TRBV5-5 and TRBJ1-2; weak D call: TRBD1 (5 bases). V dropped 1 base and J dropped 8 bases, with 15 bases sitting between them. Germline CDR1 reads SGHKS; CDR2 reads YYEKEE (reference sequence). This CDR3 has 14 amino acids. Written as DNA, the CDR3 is TGTGCCAGCAGCTTGTTCGACGGCGGGGGGGGCTACACCTTC. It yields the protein CASSLFDGGGGYTF.

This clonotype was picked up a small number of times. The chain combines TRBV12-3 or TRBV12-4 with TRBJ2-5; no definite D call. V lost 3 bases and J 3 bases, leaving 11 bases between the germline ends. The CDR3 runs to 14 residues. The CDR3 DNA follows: TGTGCCAGCAGTTTCTACAGTTTCGAAGAGACCCAGTACTTC. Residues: CASSFYSFEETQYF.